Described below is a single T cell receptor (beta chain) sequence and its context. The sample belongs to a study of blood T cell repertoires in COVID-19. Background on the study: The United States, Italy and Spain provided the acute and convalescent COVID-19 samples. PBMCs, B-cell-depleted T cells, or T cells provided the cDNA or gDNA that made up the material.

Germline values: CDR1 LNHDA, CDR2 SQIVND (reference sequence). This CDR3 is 15 amino acids long. The V segment lost 3 bases and the J segment 7 bases; nucleotides outside the gene matches: 7. Original processing methods: Reference gene primer amplification gave nucleated cell count estimates. The table came from immunoSEQ multiplex PCR; TCRdb's copy has only in-frame clones and leaves some out. Clone size and the V and J calls come from that table; the DNA yielded D and trimming. This table has fewer than 200,000 clones, approximately 79% appearing once. Sequencing was done on a sample of peripheral blood. This rearrangement joins TRBV19 to TRBJ1-5, with 9 bases matching TRBD1. The receptor was derived from a woman between 35 and 50 years old with COVID-19, enrolled during active disease. The CDR3 sequence is CASSIVGQGGQPQHF. The CDR3 coding sequence is TGTGCCAGTAGTATTGTGGGACAGGGCGGACAGCCCCAGCATTTT.